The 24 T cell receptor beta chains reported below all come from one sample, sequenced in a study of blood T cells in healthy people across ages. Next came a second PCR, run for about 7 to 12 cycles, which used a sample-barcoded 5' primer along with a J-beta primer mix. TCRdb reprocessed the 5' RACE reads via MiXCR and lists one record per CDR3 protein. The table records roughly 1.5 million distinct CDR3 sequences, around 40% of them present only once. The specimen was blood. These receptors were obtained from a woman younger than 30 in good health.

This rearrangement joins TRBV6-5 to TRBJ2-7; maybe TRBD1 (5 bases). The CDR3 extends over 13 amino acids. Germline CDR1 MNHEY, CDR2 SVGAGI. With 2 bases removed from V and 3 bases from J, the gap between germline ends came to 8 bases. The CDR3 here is CASSYQGFYEQYF. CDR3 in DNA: TGTGCCAGCAGTTACCAGGGATTCTACGAGCAGTACTTC.

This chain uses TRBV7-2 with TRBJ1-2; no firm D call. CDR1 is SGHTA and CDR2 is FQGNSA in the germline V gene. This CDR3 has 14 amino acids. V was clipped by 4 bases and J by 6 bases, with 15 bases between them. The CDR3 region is CASSSAILGDGYTF. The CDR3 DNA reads TGTGCCAGCAGCTCAGCAATCCTCGGGGATGGCTACACCTTC. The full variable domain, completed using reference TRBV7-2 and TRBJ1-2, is GAGVSQSPSNKVTEKGKDVELRCDPISGHTALYWYRQSLGQGLEFLIYFQGNSAPDKSGLPSDRFSAERTGGSVSTLTIQRTQQEDSAVYLCASSSAILGDGYTFGSGTRLTVV.

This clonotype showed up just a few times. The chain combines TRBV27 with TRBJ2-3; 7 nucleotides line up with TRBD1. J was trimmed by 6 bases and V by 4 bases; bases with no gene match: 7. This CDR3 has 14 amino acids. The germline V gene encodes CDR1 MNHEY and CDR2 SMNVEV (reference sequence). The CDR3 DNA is TGTGCCAGCAGTTCCCGACAGGGAGTGGATACGCAGTATTTT. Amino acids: CASSSRQGVDTQYF.

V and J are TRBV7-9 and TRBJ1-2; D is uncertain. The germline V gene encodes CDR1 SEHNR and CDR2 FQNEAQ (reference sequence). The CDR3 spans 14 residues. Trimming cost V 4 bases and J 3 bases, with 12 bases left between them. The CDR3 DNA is TGTGCCAGCAGCTCCCCATGGACTGACTATGGCTACACCTTC. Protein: CASSSPWTDYGYTF. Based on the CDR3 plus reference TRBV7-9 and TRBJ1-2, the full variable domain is DTGVSQNPRHKITKRGQNVTFRCDPISEHNRLYWYRQTLGQGPEFLTYFQNEAQLEKSRLLSDRFSAERPKGSFSTLEIQRTEQGDSAMYLCASSSPWTDYGYTFGSGTRLTVV.

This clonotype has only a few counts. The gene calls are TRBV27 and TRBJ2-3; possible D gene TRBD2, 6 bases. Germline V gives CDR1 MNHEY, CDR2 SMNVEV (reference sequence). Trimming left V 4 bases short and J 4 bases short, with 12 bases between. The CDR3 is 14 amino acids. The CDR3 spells CASSSASEADTQYF. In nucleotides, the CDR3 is TGTGCCAGCAGTTCGGCTAGCGAGGCAGATACGCAGTATTTT.

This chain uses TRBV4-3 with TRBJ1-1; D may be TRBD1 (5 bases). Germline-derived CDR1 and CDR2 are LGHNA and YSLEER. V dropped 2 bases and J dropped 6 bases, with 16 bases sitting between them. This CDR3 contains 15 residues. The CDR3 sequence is CASSQQPFQGSEAFF. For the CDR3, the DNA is TGCGCCAGCAGCCAACAGCCTTTTCAGGGTTCTGAAGCTTTCTTT.

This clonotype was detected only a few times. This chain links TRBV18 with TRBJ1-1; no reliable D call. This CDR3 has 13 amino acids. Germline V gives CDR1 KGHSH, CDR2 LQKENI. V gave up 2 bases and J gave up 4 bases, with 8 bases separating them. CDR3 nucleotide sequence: TGTGCCAGCTCACCAGGGTACAGCACTGAAGCTTTCTTT. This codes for CASSPGYSTEAFF.

The CDR3 reads CASSLNPGKSTDTQYF. As DNA, the CDR3 is TGTGCCAGCAGCTTAAATCCGGGGAAATCCACAGATACGCAGTATTTT. The chain has TRBV7-3 and TRBJ2-3; tentative D call: TRBD2 (5 bases). The germline V and J ends were trimmed by 1 base and 2 bases, with 13 bases remaining between them. The CDR3 has 16 amino acids. From germline, CDR1 is SGHTA and CDR2 FQGTGA.

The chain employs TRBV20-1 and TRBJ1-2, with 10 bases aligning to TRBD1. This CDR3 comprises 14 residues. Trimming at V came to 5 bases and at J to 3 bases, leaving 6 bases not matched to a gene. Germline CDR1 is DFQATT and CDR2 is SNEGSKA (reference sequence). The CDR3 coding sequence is TGCAGTGCTGGGAAAGGACAGGGGGACTATGGCTACACCTTC. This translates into CSAGKGQGDYGYTF.

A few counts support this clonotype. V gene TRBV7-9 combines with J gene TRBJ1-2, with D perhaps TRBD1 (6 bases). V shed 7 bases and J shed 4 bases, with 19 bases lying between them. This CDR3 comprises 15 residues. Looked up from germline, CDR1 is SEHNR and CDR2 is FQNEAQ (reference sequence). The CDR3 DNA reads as TGTGCCAGCACCCTAACCGGGGGCAGCACCTATGGCTACACCTTC. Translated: CASTLTGGSTYGYTF.

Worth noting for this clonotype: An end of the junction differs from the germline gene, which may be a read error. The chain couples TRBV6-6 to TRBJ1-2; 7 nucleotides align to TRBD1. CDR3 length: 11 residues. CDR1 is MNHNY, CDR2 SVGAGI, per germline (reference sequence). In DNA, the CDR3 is TGTGCCGGCAGGGGGAGCTATGGCTACACCTTC. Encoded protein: CAGRGSYGYTF.

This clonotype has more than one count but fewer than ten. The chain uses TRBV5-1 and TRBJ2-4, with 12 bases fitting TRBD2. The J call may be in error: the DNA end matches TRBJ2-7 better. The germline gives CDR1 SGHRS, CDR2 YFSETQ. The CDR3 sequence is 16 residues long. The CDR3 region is CASSLLATSGGYEQYF. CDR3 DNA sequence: TGCGCCAGCAGCTTGCTTGCGACTAGCGGGGGCTACGAGCAGTACTTC.

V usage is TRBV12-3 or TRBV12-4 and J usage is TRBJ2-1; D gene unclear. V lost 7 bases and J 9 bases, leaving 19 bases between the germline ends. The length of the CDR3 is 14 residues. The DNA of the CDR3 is TGTGCCAGCACCCCCATGGGGTCGCCCGGTGAGCAGTTCTTC. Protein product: CASTPMGSPGEQFF.

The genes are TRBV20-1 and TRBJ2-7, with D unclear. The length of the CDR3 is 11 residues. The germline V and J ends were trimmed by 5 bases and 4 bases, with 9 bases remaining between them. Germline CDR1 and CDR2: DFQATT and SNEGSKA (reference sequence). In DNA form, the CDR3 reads TGCAGTGCTCCTGACACTTACGAGCAGTACTTC. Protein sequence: CSAPDTYEQYF.

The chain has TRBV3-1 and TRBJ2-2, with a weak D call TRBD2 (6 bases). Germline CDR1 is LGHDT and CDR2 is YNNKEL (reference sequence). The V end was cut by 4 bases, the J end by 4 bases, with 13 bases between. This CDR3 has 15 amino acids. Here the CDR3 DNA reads TGTGCCAGCAGCCGAGCGGGTGTGAGCACCGGGGAGCTGTTTTTT. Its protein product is CASSRAGVSTGELFF.

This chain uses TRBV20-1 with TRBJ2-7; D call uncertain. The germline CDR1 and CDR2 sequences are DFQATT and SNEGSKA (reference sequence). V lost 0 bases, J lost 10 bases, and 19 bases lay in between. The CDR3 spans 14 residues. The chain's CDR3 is CSARESPIYELQYF. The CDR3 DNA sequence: TGCAGTGCTAGAGAGTCCCCTATATATGAGCTCCAGTACTTC.

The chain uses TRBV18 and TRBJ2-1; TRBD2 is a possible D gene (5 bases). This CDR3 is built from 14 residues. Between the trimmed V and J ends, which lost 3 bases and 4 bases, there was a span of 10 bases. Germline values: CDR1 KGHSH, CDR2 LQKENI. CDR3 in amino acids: CASSPQTGYNEQFF. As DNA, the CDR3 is TGTGCCAGCTCACCCCAGACGGGGTACAATGAGCAGTTCTTC.

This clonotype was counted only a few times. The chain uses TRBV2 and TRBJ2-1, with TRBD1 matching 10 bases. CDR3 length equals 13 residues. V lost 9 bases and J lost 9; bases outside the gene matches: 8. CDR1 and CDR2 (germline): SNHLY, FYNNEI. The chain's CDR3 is CASSGTGDVEQFF. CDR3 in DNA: TGTGCCAGTTCCGGGACAGGGGATGTTGAGCAGTTCTTC. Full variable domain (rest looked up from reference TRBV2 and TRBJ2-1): EPEVTQTPSHQVTQMGQEVILRCVPISNHLYFYWYRQILGQKVEFLVSFYNNEISEKSEIFDDQFSVERPDGSNFTLKIRSTKLEDSAMYFCASSGTGDVEQFFGPGTRLTVL.

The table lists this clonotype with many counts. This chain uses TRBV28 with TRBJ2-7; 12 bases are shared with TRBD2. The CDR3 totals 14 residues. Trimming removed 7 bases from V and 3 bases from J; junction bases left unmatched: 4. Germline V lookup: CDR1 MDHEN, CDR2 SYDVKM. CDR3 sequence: CASTLGLAGYEQYF. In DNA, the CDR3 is TGTGCCAGCACCTTGGGACTAGCGGGCTACGAGCAGTACTTC.

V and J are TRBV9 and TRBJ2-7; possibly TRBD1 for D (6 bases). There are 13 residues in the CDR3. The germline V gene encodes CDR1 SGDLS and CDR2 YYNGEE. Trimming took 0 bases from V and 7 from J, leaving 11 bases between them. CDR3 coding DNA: TGTGCCAGCAGCGTAGAGGACAGTAATGAGCAGTACTTC. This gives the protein CASSVEDSNEQYF.

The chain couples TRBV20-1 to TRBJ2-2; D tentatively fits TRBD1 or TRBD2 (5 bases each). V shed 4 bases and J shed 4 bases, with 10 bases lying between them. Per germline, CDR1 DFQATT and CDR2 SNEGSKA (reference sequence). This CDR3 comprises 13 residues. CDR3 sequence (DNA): TGCAGTGCTAAAAGAGGGGTCACCGGGGAGCTGTTTTTT. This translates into CSAKRGVTGELFF.

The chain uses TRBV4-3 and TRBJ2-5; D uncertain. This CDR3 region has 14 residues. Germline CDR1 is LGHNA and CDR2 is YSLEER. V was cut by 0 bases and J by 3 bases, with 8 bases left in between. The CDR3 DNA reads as TGCGCCAGCAGCCAAGAGGGCAACGAAGAGACCCAGTACTTC. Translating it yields CASSQEGNEETQYF.

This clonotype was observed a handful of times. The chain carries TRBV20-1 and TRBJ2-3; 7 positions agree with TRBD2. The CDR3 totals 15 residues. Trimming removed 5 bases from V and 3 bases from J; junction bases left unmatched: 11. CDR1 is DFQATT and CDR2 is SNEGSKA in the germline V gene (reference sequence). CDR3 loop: CSADRWASGTDTQYF. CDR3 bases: TGCAGTGCTGACCGGTGGGCTAGCGGTACAGATACGCAGTATTTT.

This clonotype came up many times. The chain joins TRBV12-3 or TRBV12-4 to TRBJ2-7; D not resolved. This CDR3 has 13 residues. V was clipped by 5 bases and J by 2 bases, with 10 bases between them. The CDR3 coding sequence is TGTGCCAGCAGTGTCGACCCAGCCTACGAGCAGTACTTC. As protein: CASSVDPAYEQYF.